The clone carrying this TCR beta chain was counted many times. This sample is part of a study of human T cells and chemical hapten exposure. Study details: The patients, most of them female, presented with alopecia areata, totalis or universalis. Mainly, slight library volume differences in the pool made TCR yields vary.

Looked up from germline, CDR1 is KGHSH and CDR2 is LQKENI. Trimming shortened V by 3 bases and J by 3 bases, and 17 bases separated the two germline ends. The CDR3 is made up of 16 amino acids. TCRdb processed the RACE reads anew with MiXCR; each CDR3 protein has one entry. Among over 75,000 distinct CDR3 sequences, about a tenth were seen once, and the ten largest hold 1% to 1.2%. Regarding time point: patch test 3, about 24 weeks after DPC sensitization. Treatment: therapeutic diphenylcyclopropenone sensitization with weekly scalp DPC. Sample: whole blood, taken in connection with sensitization to the hapten diphenylcyclopropenone (DPC). The chain combines TRBV18 with TRBJ1-2; D remains unclear. The sequence derives from a woman younger than 45 with alopecia areata. Some clones in this sample may be carry-over from other donors' samples. The CDR3 DNA is TGTGCCAGCTCACCTCGAGTGTCGTATGGAGACTATGGCTACACCTTC. Its protein product is CASSPRVSYGDYGYTF.